This TCR beta chain was observed in a study of T cells in localized non-small cell lung cancer. Points from the study as a whole: A median approximately 61 of the top 100 tumor clones appeared in adjacent lung.

CDR3 size: 15 residues. J gave up 6 bases and V 7 bases, and 9 bases lay outside the gene matches. Germline CDR1 and CDR2: LNHDA and SQIVND (reference sequence). Data came from immunoSEQ multiplex PCR; TCRdb stores just in-frame clones and leaves some out. The sample lists some 4,300 clones, 25% to 40% occurring once. A remark on this clone: Antigen: not known.

The V gene is TRBV19, the J gene TRBJ2-1; 10 bases match TRBD2. Material: lung tumor tissue, obtained before any cancer treatment. The source is a woman aged 40-69 years with stage II squamous cell lung carcinoma. CDR3 loop: CASTSAGGLGNEQFF. The CDR3, as DNA: TGTGCCAGTACCTCAGCGGGAGGGCTGGGCAATGAGCAGTTCTTC. Drawing the rest from reference TRBV19 and TRBJ2-1, the complete variable domain is DGGITQSPKYLFRKEGQNVTLSCEQNLNHDAMYWYRQDPGQGLRLIYYSQIVNDFQKGDIAEGYSVSREKKESFPLTVTSAQKNPTAFYLCASTSAGGLGNEQFFGPGTRLTVL.